This T cell receptor (beta chain) was retrieved from a study of blood T cell repertoires in COVID-19. In the study overall: The study drew acute and convalescent COVID-19 samples from the United States, Italy and Spain. Sources were T cells, B-cell-depleted T cells, or PBMCs; the material itself was cDNA or gDNA.

As handled by the study authors: For nucleated cells, counts were estimated from reference gene primer amplification. The repertoire was sequenced with immunoSEQ multiplex PCR; TCRdb's copy has only in-frame clones and lacks some. The V and J calls and clone size come from that table; D and trimming were worked out from the DNA. The data hold a few hundred thousand clones, with over 75% observed a single time. Trimming at V came to 6 bases and at J to 6 bases, leaving 9 bases not matched to a gene. Germline CDR1 reads SNHLY; CDR2 reads FYNNEI. This CDR3 has 15 amino acids. The J gene is TRBJ2-1, the V gene TRBV2; 9 positions agree with TRBD1. The sequenced sample was peripheral blood. This TCR came from a man between 45 and 60 years old with active or convalescent COVID-19. DNA of the CDR3: TGTGCCAGCAGAGAAAACAGGGGGCAGGCCAATGAGCAGTTCTTC. It is translated as CASRENRGQANEQFF.